One sample yielded the 15 T cell receptor beta chains listed below, sequenced in a study of blood T cell repertoires in COVID-19. Assay: immunoSEQ multiplex PCR; the TCRdb copy retains only in-frame clones and omits some. This repertoire shows 250,000 or so clones, around four fifths found once; its top ten account for 3.5% to 5%. The material sequenced was peripheral blood. Receptors originate from a man aged 60 to 75 with acute or convalescent COVID-19.

This chain joins TRBV18 and TRBJ1-1; D gene unclear. Germline CDR1 is KGHSH and CDR2 is LQKENI. The CDR3 has 14 amino acids. V lost 2 bases and J lost 0, with 7 bases in between. For the CDR3, the DNA is TGTGCCAGCTCACCAGGACTGATGAACACTGAAGCTTTCTTT. It is translated as CASSPGLMNTEAFF.

CDR3 DNA: TGCGCCAGCAGCTTGGGTCAGACAGGGGGCTATGGCTACACCTTC. Translation: CASSLGQTGGYGYTF. The V and J genes are TRBV5-1 and TRBJ1-2; TRBD1 agrees at 9 bases. V dropped 0 bases and J dropped 4; count of bases not matched to a gene: 4. The CDR3 consists of 15 residues. The germline CDR1 and CDR2 sequences are SGHRS and YFSETQ. The entire variable domain, with the rest obtained from reference TRBV5-1 and TRBJ1-2, is as follows: KAGVTQTPRYLIKTRGQQVTLSCSPISGHRSVSWYQQTPGQGLQFLFEYFSETQRNKGNFPGRFSGRQFSNSRSEMNVSTLELGDSALYLCASSLGQTGGYGYTFGSGTRLTVV.

The chain employs TRBV29-1 and TRBJ1-5; the match to TRBD1 covers 9 bases. The CDR3 is 13 amino acids. V was clipped by 5 bases and J by 7 bases; unmatched bases: 6. Germline V gene sequence: CDR1 SQVTM, CDR2 ANQGSEA. The CDR3, as DNA: TGCAGCGTTAAACAGGGGGCTGGACAGCCCCAGCATTTT. This sequence encodes CSVKQGAGQPQHF.

The chain links TRBV9 to TRBJ2-1; 9 bases align to TRBD2. V was clipped by 7 bases and J by 8 bases; unmatched bases: 13. CDR3 length: 15 amino acids. Per the germline V gene, CDR1 is SGDLS and CDR2 is YYNGEE. The CDR3 DNA sequence: TGTGCCAGCGGCCTGGGCGGGGGGGCCCGGGATGAGCAGTTCTTC. Translating it yields CASGLGGGARDEQFF.

The chain couples TRBV19 to TRBJ2-3, with 7 positions matching TRBD2. Looked up from germline, CDR1 is LNHDA and CDR2 is SQIVND (reference sequence). The CDR3 has 17 residues. The V and J ends lost 5 bases and 0 bases, in that order; junction bases with no gene match: 11. The CDR3 is CASSEASGTLSTDTQYF. The CDR3 region has the DNA TGTGCCAGTAGTGAGGCTAGCGGAACCCTTAGCACAGATACGCAGTATTTT.

This clone appeared once. The chain joins TRBV28 to TRBJ1-3; TRBD1 is a possible D gene (6 bases). Per the germline V gene, CDR1 is MDHEN and CDR2 is SYDVKM. The CDR3 totals 15 residues. The V end lost 5 bases, the J end lost 0 bases, and 11 bases lay between the germline ends. CDR3 bases: TGTGCCAGCAGTCCCCCGGACAGCTCTGGAAACACCATATATTTT. It specifies CASSPPDSSGNTIYF.

This chain uses TRBV7-6 with TRBJ2-2; D is unresolved. V gave up 1 base and J gave up 1 base, with 10 bases separating them. The CDR3 consists of 16 residues. The germline CDR1 and CDR2 sequences are SGHVS and FNYEAQ. CDR3 in amino acids: CASSLVAPLNTGELFF. DNA for the CDR3: TGTGCCAGCAGCTTAGTAGCACCTTTGAACACCGGGGAGCTGTTTTTT.

The chain combines TRBV4-1 with TRBJ1-2; the D is unclear. The ends were cut back, 0 bases at V and 5 bases at J, with 10 bases in the middle. The germline CDR1 and CDR2 sequences are MGHRA and YSYEKL. The CDR3 spans 14 residues. The CDR3 loop is CASSQDREGYGYTF. As DNA, the CDR3 is TGCGCCAGCAGCCAAGATCGCGAGGGATATGGCTACACCTTC.

The V gene is TRBV6-4, the J gene TRBJ1-6; TRBD1 might be the D (6 bases). This CDR3 has 14 amino acids. Trimming removed 5 bases at V and 7 bases at J, with 12 bases between. Germline CDR1 MRHNA, CDR2 SNTAGT. The CDR3 spells CASSSGQPNSPLHF. The CDR3 DNA is TGTGCCAGCAGTAGCGGACAGCCCAATTCACCCCTCCACTTT.

This chain connects TRBV6-2 or TRBV6-3 to TRBJ1-2, with TRBD1 as a possible D gene (6 bases). The CDR3 runs to 14 residues. From germline, CDR1 is MNHEY and CDR2 SVGEGT. V lost 2 bases and J lost 4, with 11 bases in between. In nucleotides, the CDR3 is TGTGCCAGCAGTTACCCGACGGACAGCTATGGCTACACCTTC. Amino acid sequence: CASSYPTDSYGYTF.

The chain is built from TRBV28 and TRBJ2-2; D is unclear. The CDR3 totals 14 residues. V lost 4 bases, J lost 2 bases, and 8 bases lay in between. The germline gives CDR1 MDHEN, CDR2 SYDVKM. In nucleotides, the CDR3 is TGTGCCAGCAGTTCTGGCGGTAACACCGGGGAGCTGTTTTTT. This encodes CASSSGGNTGELFF.

CDR3 DNA sequence: TGCGCCAGCAGCCCCGGGATACTTGGAAGCAATCAGCCCCAGCATTTT. Translating it yields CASSPGILGSNQPQHF. The chain employs TRBV5-1 and TRBJ1-5; no definite D call. Looked up from germline, CDR1 is SGHRS and CDR2 is YFSETQ. The CDR3 sequence is 16 residues long. The germline V and J ends were trimmed by 4 bases and 1 base, with 15 bases remaining between them.

The chain recombines TRBV7-9 with TRBJ2-1; perhaps TRBD2 as D (5 bases). The CDR3 has 15 amino acids. Germline CDR1 SEHNR, CDR2 FQNEAQ (reference sequence). Trimming stripped 5 bases from V and 5 bases from J, with 16 bases between. The CDR3 coding sequence is TGTGCCAGCAGCCTTGGACTGTCCCCTGACAATGAGCAGTTCTTC. This sequence encodes CASSLGLSPDNEQFF.

The V gene is TRBV3-1 (or the pseudogene TRBV3-2), the J gene TRBJ2-1, with 9 bases identical to TRBD1. CDR1 and CDR2 (germline): LGHDT, YNNKEL (reference sequence). The V segment lost 5 bases and the J segment 6 bases; nucleotides outside the gene matches: 20. This CDR3 contains 19 residues. This CDR3 is CASSAPGQGPEQLFNEQFF. The CDR3, as DNA: TGTGCCAGCAGCGCACCGGGACAGGGACCCGAGCAGTTGTTCAATGAGCAGTTCTTC.

The chain links TRBV5-1 to TRBJ1-4, with 10 bases lining up with TRBD1. The CDR3 consists of 16 residues. The germline CDR1 and CDR2 sequences are SGHRS and YFSETQ. V lost 5 bases, J lost 3 bases, and 7 bases stayed unmatched. The CDR3, as DNA: TGCGCCAGCAGGACAGGGGGCCCTGAGCCTAATGAAAAACTGTTTTTT. Protein: CASRTGGPEPNEKLFF.